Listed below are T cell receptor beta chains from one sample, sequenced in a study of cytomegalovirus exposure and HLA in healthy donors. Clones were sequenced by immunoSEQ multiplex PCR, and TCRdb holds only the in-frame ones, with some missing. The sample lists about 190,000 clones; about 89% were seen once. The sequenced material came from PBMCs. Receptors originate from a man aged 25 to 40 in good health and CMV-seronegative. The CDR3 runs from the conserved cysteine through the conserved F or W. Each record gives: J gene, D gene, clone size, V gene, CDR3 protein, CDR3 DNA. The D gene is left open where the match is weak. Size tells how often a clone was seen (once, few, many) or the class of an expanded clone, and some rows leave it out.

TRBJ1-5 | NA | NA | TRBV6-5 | CASRLDSGSNQPQHF | TGTGCCAGCAGATTGGACAGCGGGAGTAATCAGCCCCAGCATTTT
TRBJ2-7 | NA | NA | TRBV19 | CASSRRVSYEQYF | TGTGCCAGTAGTCGACGGGTGTCCTACGAGCAGTACTTC
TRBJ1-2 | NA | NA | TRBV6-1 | CASSEEPSNYGYTF | TGTGCCAGCAGTGAAGAGCCGAGTAACTATGGCTACACCTTC
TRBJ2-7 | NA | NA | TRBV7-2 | CASSPLTGSSYEQYF | TGTGCCAGCAGCCCCTTGACGGGAAGCTCCTACGAGCAGTACTTC
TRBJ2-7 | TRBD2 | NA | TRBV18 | CASSPPGLAGGHEQYF | TGTGCCAGCTCACCACCGGGACTAGCGGGGGGGCACGAGCAGTACTTC
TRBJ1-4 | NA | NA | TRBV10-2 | CASSESTGGGEKLFF | TGCGCCAGCAGTGAGTCGACCGGGGGGGGTGAAAAACTGTTTTTT
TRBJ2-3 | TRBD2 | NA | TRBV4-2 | CASSQVRLELAGGRVDTQYF | TGTGCCAGCAGCCAAGTAAGACTCGAACTAGCGGGGGGCCGGGTTGATACGCAGTATTTT
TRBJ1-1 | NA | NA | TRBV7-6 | CASSLAEGINTEAFF | TGTGCCAGCAGCTTAGCCGAGGGTATTAACACTGAAGCTTTCTTT
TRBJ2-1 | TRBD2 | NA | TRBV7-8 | CASSSLAGGLNIYEQFF | TGTGCCAGCAGCTCCTTAGCGGGGGGGCTTAATATATATGAGCAGTTCTTC
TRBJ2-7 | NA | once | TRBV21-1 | CASSLRALPGHTYEQYF | TGTGCCAGCAGCCTCCGGGCCCTACCGGGACACACCTACGAGCAGTACTTC
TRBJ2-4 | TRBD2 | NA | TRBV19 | CASSINGRENIQYF | TGTGCCAGTAGTATCAACGGGAGGGAAAACATTCAGTACTTC
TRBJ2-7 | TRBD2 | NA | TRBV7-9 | CASSRTSDSYEQYF | TGTGCCAGCAGCCGGACTAGCGACTCCTACGAGCAGTACTTC
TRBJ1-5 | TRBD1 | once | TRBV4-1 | CASSQETTGGNQPQHF | TGCGCCAGCAGCCAAGAAACGACAGGGGGCAATCAGCCCCAGCATTTT
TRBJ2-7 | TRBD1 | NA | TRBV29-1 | CSVDRGQGGYEQYF | TGCAGCGTTGATAGAGGACAGGGGGGCTACGAGCAGTACTTC
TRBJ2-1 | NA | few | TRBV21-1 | CASSTNHTLAGRGQFF | TGTGCCAGCAGCACCAACCATACACTAGCGGGGAGAGGTCAGTTCTTC
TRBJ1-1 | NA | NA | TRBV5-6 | CASSGGMEAFF | TGTGCCAGCAGCGGGGGGATGGAAGCTTTCTTT
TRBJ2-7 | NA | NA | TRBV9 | CASSVSWGRNYEQYF | TGTGCCAGCAGCGTATCGTGGGGGAGGAACTACGAGCAGTACTTC
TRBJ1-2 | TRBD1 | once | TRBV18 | CASSPGQGLNYGYTF | TGTGCCAGCTCCCCCGGACAGGGCCTTAACTATGGCTACACCTTC
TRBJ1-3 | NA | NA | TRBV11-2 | CASSLGGRSGNTIYF | TGTGCCAGCAGCTTAGGCGGTCGCTCTGGAAACACCATATATTTT
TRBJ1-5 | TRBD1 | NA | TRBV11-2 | CASSSSPGTGLNQPQHF | TGTGCCAGCAGCTCATCACCCGGGACAGGGCTTAATCAGCCCCAGCATTTT
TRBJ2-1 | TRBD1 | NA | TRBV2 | CASSPQGYNEQFF | TGTGCCAGCAGTCCACAGGGGTACAATGAGCAGTTCTTC
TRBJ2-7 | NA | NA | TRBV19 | CASSIGRGYEQYF | TGTGCCAGTAGTATAGGCAGGGGATACGAGCAGTACTTC
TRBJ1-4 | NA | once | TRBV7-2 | CASSLRRVTSEKLFF | TGTGCCAGCAGCTTACGGAGGGTCACGTCTGAAAAACTGTTTTTT
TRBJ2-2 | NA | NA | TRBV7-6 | CASSLVQNTGELFF | TGTGCCAGCAGCTTAGTACAGAACACCGGGGAGCTGTTTTTT
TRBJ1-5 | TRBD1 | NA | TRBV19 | CASSIGTVALYF | TGTGCCAGTAGTATTGGGACAGTAGCCCTCTATTTT
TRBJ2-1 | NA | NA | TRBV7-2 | CASSFHRAGGNEQFF | TGTGCCAGCAGCTTTCATCGAGCCGGTGGCAATGAGCAGTTCTTC
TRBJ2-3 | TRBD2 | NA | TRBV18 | CASSPRLADTDTQYF | TGTGCCAGCTCGCCTAGACTAGCGGACACAGATACGCAGTATTTT
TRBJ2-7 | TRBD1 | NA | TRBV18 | CASSRRVGQGHEQYF | TGTGCCAGCTCACGTCGTGTGGGACAGGGCCACGAGCAGTACTTC
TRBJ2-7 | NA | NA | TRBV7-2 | CASSSSTGSYEQYF | TGTGCCAGCAGCTCGTCGACGGGGAGTTACGAGCAGTACTTC
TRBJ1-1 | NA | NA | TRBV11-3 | CASSPGNRDTEAFF | TGTGCCAGCAGCCCTGGGAACAGGGACACTGAAGCTTTCTTT
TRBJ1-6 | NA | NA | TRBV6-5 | CASTIGRNSPLHF | TGTGCCAGCACCATAGGGAGGAATTCACCCCTCCACTTT
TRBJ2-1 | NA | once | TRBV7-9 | CASSLRDTNNEQFF | TGTGCCAGCAGCTTAAGGGACACCAACAATGAGCAGTTCTTC
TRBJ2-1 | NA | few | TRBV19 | CASSITGVSSYNEQFF | TGTGCCAGTAGTATCACGGGGGTAAGCTCCTACAATGAGCAGTTCTTC
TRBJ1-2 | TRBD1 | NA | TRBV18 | CASSPGTGDSYGYTF | TGTGCCAGCTCACCCGGGACAGGGGACTCGTATGGCTACACCTTC
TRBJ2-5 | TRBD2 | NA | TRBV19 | CASRMSGTVGRETQYF | TGTGCCAGTAGAATGAGCGGGACGGTGGGTAGGGAGACCCAGTACTTC
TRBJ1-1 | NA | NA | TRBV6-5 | CASSSYGENTEAFF | TGTGCCAGCAGTTCTTACGGGGAAAACACTGAAGCTTTCTTT
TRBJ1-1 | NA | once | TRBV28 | CASSTSGTGGPEAFF | TGTGCCAGCAGTACCTCCGGGACTGGGGGACCTGAAGCTTTCTTT
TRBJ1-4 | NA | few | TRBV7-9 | CASSRAGGTNEKLFF | TGTGCCAGCAGCCGAGCCGGGGGAACTAATGAAAAACTGTTTTTT
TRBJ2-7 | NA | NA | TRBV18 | CASSPLRLYEQYF | TGTGCCAGCTCACCACTAAGACTTTACGAGCAGTACTTC
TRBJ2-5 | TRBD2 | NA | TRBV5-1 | CASRGGTSGGRETQYF | TGCGCCAGCAGAGGGGGGACTAGCGGGGGCCGAGAGACCCAGTACTTC
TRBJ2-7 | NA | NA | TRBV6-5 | CASSPQVAYEQYF | TGTGCCAGCAGTCCGCAGGTTGCCTACGAGCAGTACTTC
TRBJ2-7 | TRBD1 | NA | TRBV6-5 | CASSYVRRQGTYEQYF | TGTGCCAGCAGTTACGTCCGAAGACAGGGTACCTACGAGCAGTACTTC
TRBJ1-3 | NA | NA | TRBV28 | CASSRSPSNTIYF | TGTGCCAGCAGCCGGTCTCCCTCTAACACCATATATTTT
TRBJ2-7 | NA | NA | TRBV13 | CASSLGSGAANEQYF | TGTGCCAGCAGCTTAGGCTCTGGAGCTGCCAACGAGCAGTACTTC
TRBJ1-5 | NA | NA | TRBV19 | CASTAPAGWPQHF | TGTGCCAGTACAGCCCCCGCGGGTTGGCCCCAGCATTTT
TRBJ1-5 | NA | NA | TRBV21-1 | CASSSDKPRGGVKPQHF | TGTGCCAGCAGCTCTGATAAACCACGAGGGGGCGTGAAGCCCCAGCATTTT
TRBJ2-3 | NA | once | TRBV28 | CASSFTDTQYF | TGTGCCAGCAGCTTCACAGATACGCAGTATTTT
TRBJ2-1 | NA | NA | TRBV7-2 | CASSFTSSEQFF | TGTGCCAGCAGCTTCACTAGCTCTGAGCAGTTCTTC
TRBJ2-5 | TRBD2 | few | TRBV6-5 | CASSYSAGEETQYF | TGTGCCAGCAGTTACTCAGCGGGGGAGGAGACCCAGTACTTC
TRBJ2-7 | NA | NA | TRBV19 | CASSPDGASYEQYF | TGTGCCAGTAGCCCAGACGGAGCCTCCTACGAGCAGTACTTC
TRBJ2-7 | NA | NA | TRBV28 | CASIPRTLSSYEQYF | TGTGCCAGCATCCCCCGGACACTGAGCTCCTACGAGCAGTACTTC